The entry that follows covers one T cell receptor (beta chain) sequence. Many counts were recorded for this clonotype. Its antigen is currently not known. No quality values exist for individual bases; no much larger clone is one base distant. To synthesize cDNA, template-switch 5'RACE was performed with a primer carrying a 10-nucleotide random unique molecular identifier so that each TCR transcript was tagged. Every sequencing run covered 15-18 subjects and yielded more than 180 million TCR-beta sequences. The RNeasy kit was used to extract total RNA. Using the KAPA Real-time Library Amplification kit, TCR-beta VDJ regions were amplified with primers for the TCR constant region and the 5'RACE anchor. A first PCR added sample indexes and Illumina adaptors, and a second PCR then raised library yield. The roughly 650 bp TCR product was size-selected on a 2% E-gel SizeSelection system after Ampure bead purification. Library quality was checked on a Bioanalyzer, concentration was measured with Qubit, and libraries were quantified with the Kapa Library Quantification kit before pooling. Libraries were sequenced paired-end 2 x 150 bp on an Illumina HiSeq 2500. To increase sequence diversity, roughly 24-32% phiX was spiked into each library pool. The authors' analysis ran thus. The quality-filtered reads were processed with the UMI-based MiGEC pipeline, whose error correction step removed more than 75% of the raw TCR sequences. IMGT germline references were used for alignment of VDJ genes, and clonotypes were defined by a unique CDR3 amino acid sequence together with V-J genes. Clonal expansion, Shannon diversity and CDR3 relatedness were evaluated with VDJtools (CalcPairwiseDistances, ClusterSamples), while phylogenetic trees were built in CLCbio workbench. Using coefficient-of-variation modelling across technical triplicates, the study counted a clone as expanded if it had at least 8 unique UMIs. The public reads were reprocessed in TCRdb via fastp at Q25 and MiXCR, keeping in-frame beta chains. Identical CDR3 protein sequences are pooled into one entry, listed with their most common genes and DNA. Here the V and J calls rest on TCRdb's processing, not on the authors' analysis. For this sample there are over 45,000 distinct CDR3 sequences; approximately 3% appear just once. About 15% of the sample rests with the top ten.

The entry originates in a study of neurological immune-mediated disorders (dated by TCRdb to the late 2010s). Broadly, across the study: Of the roughly 34 multiple sclerosis patients, 31 had relapsing-remitting MS and 3 had secondary progressive MS. Peripheral blood TCR-beta repertoires from patients with HTLV-I-associated myelopathy (HAM/TSP), patients with multiple sclerosis, and healthy controls were compared in the study using UMI-based sequencing. The cohort comprised 68 subjects: some 14 HAM/TSP patients, approximately 34 multiple sclerosis patients and around 20 healthy controls. The approximately 110 TCR-beta libraries included longitudinal samples, technical triplicates and paired sorted CD4+ and CD8+ T-cell subsets alongside PBMC samples.

Beyond this particular receptor, the publication reports: In phylogenetic analysis, the repertoires of 18 of 34 MS patients grouped into a cluster of related CDR3 sequences, which suggests a possible signature at the repertoire level. Expanded clones from different subjects shared no identical CDR3 amino acid sequences, which suggests that TCR-beta repertoires were private in all groups. The highest TCR clonal expansion was observed in HAM/TSP patients, whereas the lowest was observed in MS patients, even when compared with healthy controls. The MS cluster was not associated with any clinical or MRI features, and the authors stated that larger cohorts are needed.

V is trimmed back by 4 bases and J by 4 bases, and the junction contains 3 bases that no gene match accounts for. The CDR3 has 13 amino acids, counting the end cysteine and phenylalanine. This entry keeps only the CDR3 DNA: 39 bases, framed from base 1. CDR1 and CDR2, per the germline V gene (reference sequence), are SGHNT and YYREEE. Libraries from unsorted PBMCs were made from 2 million PBMCs kept in RNAlater at -80 degrees C until RNA extraction. Multiple sclerosis patients were enrolled in a US clinical protocol evaluating disease progression by magnetic resonance imaging. PBMCs were separated from peripheral blood using Ficoll-Hypaque density gradient centrifugation and then cryopreserved in liquid nitrogen.

The clonotype comes from a woman aged 50 to 60 with multiple sclerosis. The chain is encoded by TRBV5-4 joined to TRBJ1-2, and TRBD1 aligns with 8 junction nucleotides. Sequencing was carried out using PBMCs. CDR3 sequence: CASSTTGGYGYTF. The DNA sequence reads TGTGCCAGCAGCACCACAGGGGGCTATGGCTACACCTTC.